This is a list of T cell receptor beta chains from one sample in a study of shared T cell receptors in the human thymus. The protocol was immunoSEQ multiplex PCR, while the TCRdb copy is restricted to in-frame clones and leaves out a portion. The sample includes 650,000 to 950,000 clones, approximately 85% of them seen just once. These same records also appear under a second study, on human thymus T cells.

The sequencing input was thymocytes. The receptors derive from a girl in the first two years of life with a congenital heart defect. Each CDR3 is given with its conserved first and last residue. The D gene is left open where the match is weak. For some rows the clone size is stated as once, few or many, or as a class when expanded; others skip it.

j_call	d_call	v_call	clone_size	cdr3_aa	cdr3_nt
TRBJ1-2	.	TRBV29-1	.	CSGIWWGGGYTF	TGCAGCGGAATCTGGTGGGGGGGTGGCTACACCTTC
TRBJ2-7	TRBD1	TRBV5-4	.	CASSWGPDRGKTYEQYF	TGTGCCAGCAGCTGGGGACCGGACAGGGGCAAAACCTACGAGCAGTACTTC
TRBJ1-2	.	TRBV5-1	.	CASSLDKVEDGYTF	TGCGCCAGCAGCTTGGATAAGGTAGAGGATGGCTACACCTTC
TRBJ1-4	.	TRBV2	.	CAVAKQGVAGPTSATNEKLFF	TGTGCCGTCGCGAAGCAAGGGGTTGCAGGACCTACCTCTGCAACTAATGAAAAACTGTTTTTT
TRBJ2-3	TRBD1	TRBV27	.	CASTSRDRGRPDTQYF	TGTGCCAGCACCTCTCGGGACAGGGGTAGGCCAGATACGCAGTATTTT
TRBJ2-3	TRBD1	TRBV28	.	CASSSYARDRFPRDTQYF	TGTGCCAGCAGTTCGTACGCCCGGGACAGGTTTCCGCGAGATACGCAGTATTTT
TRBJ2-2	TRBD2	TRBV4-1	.	CASSQGRLAGGSGGELFF	TGCGCCAGCAGCCAAGGCCGACTAGCGGGGGGGTCGGGCGGGGAGCTGTTTTTT
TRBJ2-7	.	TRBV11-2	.	CASSLENSRSTYEQYF	TGTGCCAGCAGCTTAGAGAACAGCCGCTCCACCTACGAGCAGTACTTC
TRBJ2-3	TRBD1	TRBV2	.	CASSVGEGQGVEDTQYF	TGTGCCAGCAGTGTTGGTGAGGGACAGGGGGTAGAGGATACGCAGTATTTT
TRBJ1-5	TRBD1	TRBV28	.	CASSPGTVNQPQHF	TGTGCCAGCAGTCCGGGGACAGTCAATCAGCCCCAGCATTTT
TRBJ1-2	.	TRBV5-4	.	CASSRIEQEGYGYTF	TGTGCCAGCAGCCGTATAGAACAGGAGGGCTATGGCTACACCTTC
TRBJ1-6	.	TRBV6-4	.	CASLLRTLHF	TGTGCCAGCCTATTAAGAACCCTCCACTTT
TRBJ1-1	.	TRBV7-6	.	CASSLYTGQTLLTEAFF	TGTGCCAGCAGCTTATATACCGGACAGACCCTCCTCACTGAAGCTTTCTTT
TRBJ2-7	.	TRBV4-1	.	CASSQESGTYYEQYF	TGCGCCAGCAGCCAAGAGTCGGGAACTTATTACGAGCAGTACTTC
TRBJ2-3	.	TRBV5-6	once	CASSLDGWADTQYF	TGTGCCAGCAGCTTGGACGGGTGGGCAGATACGCAGTATTTT
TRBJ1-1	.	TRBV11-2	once	CASTRRNEKQETNTEAFF	TGTGCCAGCACCCGACGGAACGAAAAACAGGAGACGAACACTGAAGCTTTCTTT
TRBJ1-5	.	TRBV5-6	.	CASSLWDKNQPQHF	TGTGCCAGCAGCTTGTGGGACAAAAATCAGCCCCAGCATTTT
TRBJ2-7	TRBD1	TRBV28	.	CASSWGQGEFYEQYF	TGTGCCAGCAGTTGGGGACAGGGCGAGTTCTACGAGCAGTACTTC
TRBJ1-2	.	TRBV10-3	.	CAIITTRGGLTGYTF	TGTGCCATCATCACAACCAGGGGAGGGTTGACGGGCTACACCTTC
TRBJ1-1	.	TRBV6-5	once	CASSYSRQKAFF	TGTGCCAGCAGTTACTCGAGGCAGAAAGCTTTCTTT
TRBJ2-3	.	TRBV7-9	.	CASSFGVVGTDTQYF	TGTGCCAGCAGCTTCGGGGTTGTGGGCACAGATACGCAGTATTTT
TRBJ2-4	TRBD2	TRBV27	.	CASSPQLAGGTKNIQYF	TGTGCCAGCAGTCCCCAACTAGCGGGGGGGACCAAAAACATTCAGTACTTC